The clone carrying this T cell receptor (beta chain) was seen a few times. Its target is unknown. The data originate from a study of identical twins. TCRdb passed the 5' RACE reads through MiXCR, listing each CDR3 protein once. The sample holds 200,000 to 250,000 distinct CDR3 sequences; 10% to 13% are singletons and the top ten take 9% to 10%. The length of the CDR3 is 18 residues. Looked up from germline, CDR1 is MNHEY and CDR2 is SVGAGI. The ends lost 0 bases at V and 6 bases at J; junction bases unmatched: 12. Study conclusions and caveats: Invariant cells of the MAIT and iNKT types might have partly distorted the zero-insertion analyses. The study found excess low generation probability among twin-shared out-of-frame alpha sequences.

The receptor comes from a man in his forties or fifties in good health. Sequences were obtained from memory T cells sorted from blood. The rearrangement joins TRBV6-5 to TRBJ2-7; 12 bases map to TRBD2. CDR3 nucleotide sequence: TGTGCCAGCAGTTACTCGACTAGCGGGAGAAAAAAGTTTACCGAGCAGTACTTC. Translated, it gives CASSYSTSGRKKFTEQYF.